This T cell receptor (beta chain) was observed in a study of CD4 T cells in relation to SARS-CoV-2 and coronaviruses (dated by TCRdb to the early 2020s). About the full investigation: The ViraFEST assay cultured PBMCs with antigen for roughly nine days, then sequenced TCR beta CDR3s to find antigen-specific clonal expansions. An HIV-1 Nef peptide pool or a culture without peptide was used as the negative reference condition. Patient-derived lymphoblastoid cell lines were used to map the HLA restriction of shared crossreactive spike epitopes. At the level of individual TCR clonotypes, the study measured memory CD4+ T cell crossreactivity between SARS-CoV-2 spike protein and common cold coronavirus spike proteins. The Adaptive Biotechnologies TCR-sequencing kit was used to sequence samples from three pre-COVID donors and the naive versus memory experiments, while other data came from Illumina-based sequencing. For other donors in the study, expansion assays were sequenced with a different, Illumina-based TCR-beta assay. Results the study describes overall, beyond this receptor: Memory CD4+ clonotypes crossrecognizing SARS-CoV-2 and at least one common cold coronavirus spike were found in approximately 60% of donors. The study was constrained by small numbers of patients and of tested TCRs. Significantly weaker SARS-CoV-2-driven expansion was shown by crossreactive clones than by monoreactive clones, consistent with antigenic imprinting. No donor contributed both pre-pandemic and post-infection samples, which limited tracing the source of pre-existing responses. Because the crossreactivity analysis focused on spike protein, crossreactivity against other viral proteins was not assessed.

The germline V gene provides CDR1 MNHEY and CDR2 SVGAGI. The CDR3 measures 15 amino acids from cysteine to phenylalanine. The entry retains the CDR3 DNA only, 45 bases that are in frame from base 1. Cut back by 0 bases and 10 bases, the V and J ends lie 18 bases apart. To note about this clone: Its binding antigen is unknown. Per-base qualities were not stored, and no clone one base away is much larger.

The library was prepared using the immunoSEQ multiplex PCR assay. Under the source paper's analysis protocol: During preprocessing, nonproductive sequences were discarded, as were any CDR3s that did not begin with C, did not end with F or W, or were shorter than 7 amino acids. The MANAFEST web app identified antigen-specific clonotypes based on expansion compared with the reference and other culture wells. A clone was considered positive if significant expansion relative to the reference culture was observed in 2 of 3 replicate wells at an FDR below 0.05. For a clone to be considered positive, significant expansion relative to all other tandem wells and an odds ratio above 5 were also required. After three terminal residues were trimmed from each end, CDR3 homology was quantified as pairwise Levenshtein distance using the stringdist R package. TCRdb took this table from immuneACCESS and kept in-frame rearrangements with V and J called. Such tables lack part of the clones; where checked against another copy, unresolved V genes explain under half of the gap, and the rest is unexplained. V, J and clone size are those of that table, while D and trimming were read from the DNA. This sample holds approximately 18,000 clones; roughly 87% were observed only once. The top ten constitute roughly 33% of the sample.

CD4+ T cells from unexposed donors were collected before the COVID-19 pandemic (2011-2018). Following 10 days of culture, the EasySep CD4+ T cell isolation kit was used to isolate CD4+ T cells. As far as cell numbers permitted, CD4+ T cells from unexposed donors were tested for reactivity against SARS-CoV-2 S and N as well as four spike pools from common cold coronaviruses. Each well held 2 million to 2.5 million PBMCs cultured in IMDM containing around 5% human AB serum and roughly 9.4 IU/ml IL-2. Half of the culture medium was replaced with fresh IL-2-containing medium on days 3 and 7. Each peptide culture condition was generally run in triplicate replicate wells. Leukapheresis product for the unexposed donors was bought commercially. Ficoll-Paque PLUS gradient centrifugation was used to isolate PBMCs from leukapheresis product or whole blood. PBMCs were either cryopreserved at -140 degrees C or used fresh in the expansion assay. The QIAamp Micro DNA Kit was used to extract genomic DNA from the CD4+ T cells.

The sample was CD4+ T cells from PBMCs, cultured in vitro. The rearranged chain carries TRBV6-5 and TRBJ1-1, and perhaps TRBD1 as D gene, on 6 matching bases. The clonotype comes from a human donor in good health. The CDR3 reads as follows: CASSYSRGPTLGAFF. The nucleotide sequence reads as follows: TGTGCCAGCAGTTACTCGCGGGGGCCTACCCTGGGAGCTTTCTTT.